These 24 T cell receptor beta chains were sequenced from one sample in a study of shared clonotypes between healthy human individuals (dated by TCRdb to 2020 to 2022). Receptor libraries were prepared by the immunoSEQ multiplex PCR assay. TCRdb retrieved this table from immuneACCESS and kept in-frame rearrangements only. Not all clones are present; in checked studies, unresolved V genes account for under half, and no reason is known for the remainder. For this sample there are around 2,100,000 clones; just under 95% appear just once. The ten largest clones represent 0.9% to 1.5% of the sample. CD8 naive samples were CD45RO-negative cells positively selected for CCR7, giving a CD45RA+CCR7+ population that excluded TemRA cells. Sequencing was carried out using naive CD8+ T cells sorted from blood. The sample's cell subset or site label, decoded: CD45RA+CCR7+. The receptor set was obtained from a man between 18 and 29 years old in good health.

In DNA, the CDR3 is TGTGCCAGCAGCCCCCGACTAGCGGGACCAGATACGCAGTATTTT. Translation: CASSPRLAGPDTQYF. The chain employs TRBV9 and TRBJ2-3, with TRBD2 matching over 11 bases. Per the germline V gene, CDR1 is SGDLS and CDR2 is YYNGEE. The CDR3 covers 15 residues. With V trimmed by 4 bases and J by 4 bases, 5 bases remained unmatched.

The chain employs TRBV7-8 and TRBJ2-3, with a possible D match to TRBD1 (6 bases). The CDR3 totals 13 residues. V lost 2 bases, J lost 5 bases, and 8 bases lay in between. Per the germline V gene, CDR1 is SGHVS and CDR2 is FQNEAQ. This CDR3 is CASSLSRGDTQYF. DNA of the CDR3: TGTGCCAGCAGCTTAAGCAGGGGAGATACGCAGTATTTT.

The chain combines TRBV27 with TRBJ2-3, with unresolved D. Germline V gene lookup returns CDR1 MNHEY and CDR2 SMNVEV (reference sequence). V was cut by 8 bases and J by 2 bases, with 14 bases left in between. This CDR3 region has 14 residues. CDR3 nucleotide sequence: TGTGCCAGCGCCACTGGCTACCTCACAGATACGCAGTATTTT. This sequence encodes CASATGYLTDTQYF.

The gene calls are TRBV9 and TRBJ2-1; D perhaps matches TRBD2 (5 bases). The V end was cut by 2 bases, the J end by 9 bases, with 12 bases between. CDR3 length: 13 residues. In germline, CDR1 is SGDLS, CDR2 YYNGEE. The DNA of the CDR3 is TGTGCCAGCAGCGTGAGGACTGGCGGTGAGCAGTTCTTC. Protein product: CASSVRTGGEQFF.

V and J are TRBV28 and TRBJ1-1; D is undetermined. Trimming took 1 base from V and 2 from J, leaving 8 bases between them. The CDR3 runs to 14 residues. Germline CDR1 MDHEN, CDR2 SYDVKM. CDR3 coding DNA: TGTGCCAGCAGTTTATATGAGGTAAACACTGAAGCTTTCTTT. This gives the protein CASSLYEVNTEAFF. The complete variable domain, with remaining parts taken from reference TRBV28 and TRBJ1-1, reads DVKVTQSSRYLVKRTGEKVFLECVQDMDHENMFWYRQDPGLGLRLIYFSYDVKMKEKGDIPEGYSVSREKKERFSLILESASTNQTSMYLCASSLYEVNTEAFFGQGTRLTVV.

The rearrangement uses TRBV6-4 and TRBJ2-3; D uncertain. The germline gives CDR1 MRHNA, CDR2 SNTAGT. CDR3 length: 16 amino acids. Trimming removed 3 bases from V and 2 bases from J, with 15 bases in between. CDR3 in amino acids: CASSELRHRNTDTQYF. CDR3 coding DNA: TGTGCCAGCAGTGAGCTCCGACACCGTAACACAGATACGCAGTATTTT.

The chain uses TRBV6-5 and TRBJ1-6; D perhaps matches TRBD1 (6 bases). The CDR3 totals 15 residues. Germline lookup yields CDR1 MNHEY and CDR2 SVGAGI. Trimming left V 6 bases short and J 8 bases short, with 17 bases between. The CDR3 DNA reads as TGTGCCAGCAGCGCCACAGGGATACCTTATTCACCCCTCCACTTT. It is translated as CASSATGIPYSPLHF.

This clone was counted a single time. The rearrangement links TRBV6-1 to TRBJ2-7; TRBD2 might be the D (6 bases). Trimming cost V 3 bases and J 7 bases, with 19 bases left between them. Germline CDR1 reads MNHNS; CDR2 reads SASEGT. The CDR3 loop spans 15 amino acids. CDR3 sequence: CASSEFREVIGEQYF. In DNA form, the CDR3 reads TGTGCCAGCAGTGAGTTCAGGGAGGTAATCGGTGAGCAGTACTTC.

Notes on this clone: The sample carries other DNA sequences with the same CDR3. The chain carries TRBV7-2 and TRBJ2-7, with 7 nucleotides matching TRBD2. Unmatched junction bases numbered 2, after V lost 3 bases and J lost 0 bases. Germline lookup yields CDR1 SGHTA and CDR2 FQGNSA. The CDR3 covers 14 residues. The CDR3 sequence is CASSFSSGSYEQYF. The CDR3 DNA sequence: TGTGCCAGCAGCTTTTCTAGCGGCTCCTACGAGCAGTACTTC.

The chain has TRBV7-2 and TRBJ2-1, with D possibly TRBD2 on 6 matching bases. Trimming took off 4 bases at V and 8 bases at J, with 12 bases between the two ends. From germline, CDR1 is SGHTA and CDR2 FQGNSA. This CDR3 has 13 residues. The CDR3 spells CASSWRLVYEQFF. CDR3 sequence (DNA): TGTGCCAGCAGCTGGAGACTAGTCTATGAGCAGTTCTTC.

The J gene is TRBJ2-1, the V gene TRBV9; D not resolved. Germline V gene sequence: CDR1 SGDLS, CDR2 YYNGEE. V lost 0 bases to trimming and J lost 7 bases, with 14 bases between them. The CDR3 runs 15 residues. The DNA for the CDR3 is TGTGCCAGCAGCGTAGCTCCCGTCGAGGTTAATGAGCAGTTCTTC. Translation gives CASSVAPVEVNEQFF.

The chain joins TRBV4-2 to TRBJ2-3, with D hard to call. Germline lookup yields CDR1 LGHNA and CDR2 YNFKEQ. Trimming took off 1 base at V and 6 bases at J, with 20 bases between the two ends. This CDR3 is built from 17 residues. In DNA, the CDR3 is TGTGCCAGCAGCCAAGGGGCTAACCAACCGACCTGGGATACGCAGTATTTT. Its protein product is CASSQGANQPTWDTQYF.

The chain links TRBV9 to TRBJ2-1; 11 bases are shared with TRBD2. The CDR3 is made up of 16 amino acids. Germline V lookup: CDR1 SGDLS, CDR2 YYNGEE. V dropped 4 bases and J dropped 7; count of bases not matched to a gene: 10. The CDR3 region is CASSLGLAEYNNEQFF. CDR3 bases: TGTGCCAGCAGCTTGGGACTAGCGGAATACAATAATGAGCAGTTCTTC.

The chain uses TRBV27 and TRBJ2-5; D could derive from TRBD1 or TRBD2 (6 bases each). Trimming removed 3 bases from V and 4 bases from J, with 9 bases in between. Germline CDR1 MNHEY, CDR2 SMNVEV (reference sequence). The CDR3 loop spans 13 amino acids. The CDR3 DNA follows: TGTGCCAGCAGTTTGACGGGGGCAGAGACCCAGTACTTC. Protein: CASSLTGAETQYF.

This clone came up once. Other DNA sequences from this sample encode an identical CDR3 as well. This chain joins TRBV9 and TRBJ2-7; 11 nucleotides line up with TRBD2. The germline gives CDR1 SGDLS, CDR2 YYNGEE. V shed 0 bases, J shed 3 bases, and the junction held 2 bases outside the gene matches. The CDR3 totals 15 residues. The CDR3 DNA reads TGTGCCAGCAGCGTAGGGCTAGCGGGGGGCTACGAGCAGTACTTC. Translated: CASSVGLAGGYEQYF.

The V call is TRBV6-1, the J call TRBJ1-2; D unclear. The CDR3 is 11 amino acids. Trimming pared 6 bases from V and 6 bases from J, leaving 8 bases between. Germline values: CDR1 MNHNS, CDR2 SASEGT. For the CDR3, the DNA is TGTGCCAGCAGGCGCCTTGATGGCTACACCTTC. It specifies CASRRLDGYTF.

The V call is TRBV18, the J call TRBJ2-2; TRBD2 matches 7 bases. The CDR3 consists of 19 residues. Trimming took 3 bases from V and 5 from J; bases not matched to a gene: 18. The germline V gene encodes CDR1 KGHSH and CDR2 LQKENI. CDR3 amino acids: CASSPPLASGQGFTGELFF. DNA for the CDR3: TGTGCCAGCTCACCTCCCTTGGCTAGCGGCCAAGGTTTTACCGGGGAGCTGTTTTTT.

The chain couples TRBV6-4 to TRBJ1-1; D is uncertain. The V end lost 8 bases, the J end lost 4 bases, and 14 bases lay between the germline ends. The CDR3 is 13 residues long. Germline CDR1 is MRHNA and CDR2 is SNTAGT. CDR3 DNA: TGTGCCAGCTCCGAAAGTTTAGTCACTGAAGCTTTCTTT. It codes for CASSESLVTEAFF.

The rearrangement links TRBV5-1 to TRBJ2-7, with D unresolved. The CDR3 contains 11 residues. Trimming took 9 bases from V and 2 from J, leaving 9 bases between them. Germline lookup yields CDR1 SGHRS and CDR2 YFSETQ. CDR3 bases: TGCGCCACGACTGAAACCTACGAGCAGTACTTC. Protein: CATTETYEQYF.

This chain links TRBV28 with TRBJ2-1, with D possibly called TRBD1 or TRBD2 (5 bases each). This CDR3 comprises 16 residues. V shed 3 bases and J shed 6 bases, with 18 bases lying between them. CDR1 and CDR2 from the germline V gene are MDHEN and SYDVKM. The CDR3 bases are TGTGCCAGCAGTTTCTGGGACGAGGAGGTCGCCAATGAGCAGTTCTTC. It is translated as CASSFWDEEVANEQFF. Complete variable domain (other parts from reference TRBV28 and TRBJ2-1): DVKVTQSSRYLVKRTGEKVFLECVQDMDHENMFWYRQDPGLGLRLIYFSYDVKMKEKGDIPEGYSVSREKKERFSLILESASTNQTSMYLCASSFWDEEVANEQFFGPGTRLTVL.

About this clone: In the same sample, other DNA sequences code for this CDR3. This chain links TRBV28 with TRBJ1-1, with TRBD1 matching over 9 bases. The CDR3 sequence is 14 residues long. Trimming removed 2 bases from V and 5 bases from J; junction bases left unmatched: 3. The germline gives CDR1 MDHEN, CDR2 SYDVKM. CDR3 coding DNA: TGTGCCAGCAGTTTAGGTGGACAGGGGACTGAAGCTTTCTTT. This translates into CASSLGGQGTEAFF.

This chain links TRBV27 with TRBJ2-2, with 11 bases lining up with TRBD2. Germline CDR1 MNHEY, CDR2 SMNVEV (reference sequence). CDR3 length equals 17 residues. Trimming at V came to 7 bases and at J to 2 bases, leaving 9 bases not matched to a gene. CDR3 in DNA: TGTGCCAGCACCCACGGGACTAGCGGAACCAACACCGGGGAGCTGTTTTTT. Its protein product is CASTHGTSGTNTGELFF.

The CDR3 here is CASSRPTGGDSPLHF. CDR3 in DNA: TGTGCCAGCAGCCGCCCGACAGGGGGCGATTCACCCCTCCACTTT. V is TRBV7-2 and J is TRBJ1-6; 10 bases match TRBD1. With V trimmed by 5 bases and J by 8 bases, 6 bases remained unmatched. Germline CDR1 is SGHTA and CDR2 is FQGNSA. The CDR3 totals 15 residues. The whole variable domain, filled in from reference TRBV7-2 and TRBJ1-6, reads GAGVSQSPSNKVTEKGKDVELRCDPISGHTALYWYRQSLGQGLEFLIYFQGNSAPDKSGLPSDRFSAERTGGSVSTLTIQRTQQEDSAVYLCASSRPTGGDSPLHFGNGTRLTVT.

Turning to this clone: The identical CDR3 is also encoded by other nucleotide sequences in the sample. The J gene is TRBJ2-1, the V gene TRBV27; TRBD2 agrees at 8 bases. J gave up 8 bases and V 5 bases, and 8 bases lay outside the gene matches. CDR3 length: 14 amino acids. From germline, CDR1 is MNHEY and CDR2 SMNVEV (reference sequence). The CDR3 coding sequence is TGTGCCAGCAGTCTAGGACTAGCCGGGGATGAGCAGTTCTTC. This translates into CASSLGLAGDEQFF.